A single sample is the source of the 23 T cell receptor beta chains below, sequenced in a study of blood T cell repertoires in COVID-19. Repertoires were generated with immunoSEQ multiplex PCR, while TCRdb's copy carries only in-frame clones and drops some. The sample has 150,000 to 190,000 clones, 88% seen once. The sequenced sample was peripheral blood. Receptors originate from a woman between 70 and 85 years old with acute or convalescent COVID-19.

The genes are TRBV24-1 and TRBJ2-5; 9 bases match TRBD2. V trimming: 2 bases; J trimming: 0 bases; junction bases outside the gene matches: 6. CDR1 is KGHDR and CDR2 is SFDVKD in the germline V gene. CDR3 size: 17 residues. In DNA, the CDR3 is TGTGCCACCAGTGATTCGAAGCGGGGGGTTAACCAAGAGACCCAGTACTTC. Translation: CATSDSKRGVNQETQYF.

The chain couples TRBV27 to TRBJ1-2; TRBD1 might be the D (6 bases). V dropped 5 bases and J dropped 4 bases, with 17 bases sitting between them. The CDR3 sequence is 15 residues long. Germline-derived CDR1 and CDR2 are MNHEY and SMNVEV (reference sequence). The DNA for the CDR3 is TGTGCCAGCAGTCCGAGGGGGAGTTTTGGCTATGGCTACACCTTC. This encodes CASSPRGSFGYGYTF.

This clone has just a few counts. The V call is TRBV6-4, the J call TRBJ2-7; TRBD1 matches 9 bases. Germline loops: CDR1 MRHNA, CDR2 SNTAGT. After removal of 2 bases from V and 4 bases from J, the junction contained 9 bases not matched to a gene. The CDR3 covers 16 residues. CDR3 sequence (DNA): TGTGCCAGCAGTGACGAGTCCTACAGGGGGCTTTACGAGCAGTACGTC. Its translation is CASSDESYRGLYEQYV.

This clone showed up just once. This sequence joins TRBV28 and TRBJ1-5; 7 nucleotides agree with TRBD1. The ends lost 5 bases at V and 2 bases at J; junction bases unmatched: 6. This CDR3 comprises 15 residues. Germline-derived CDR1 and CDR2 are MDHEN and SYDVKM. The CDR3 DNA reads as TGTGCCAGCAGTGGAGGACAGGTAGGCAATCAGCCCCAGCATTTT. Protein product: CASSGGQVGNQPQHF. Looking up the rest from reference TRBV28 and TRBJ1-5 gives the full variable domain: DVKVTQSSRYLVKRTGEKVFLECVQDMDHENMFWYRQDPGLGLRLIYFSYDVKMKEKGDIPEGYSVSREKKERFSLILESASTNQTSMYLCASSGGQVGNQPQHFGDGTRLSIL.

The chain uses TRBV4-3 and TRBJ2-7; possibly TRBD1 for D (6 bases). The germline V and J ends were trimmed by 5 bases and 2 bases, with 13 bases remaining between them. This CDR3 comprises 14 residues. Germline V CDR1 and CDR2: LGHNA, YSLEER. The CDR3 loop is CASSFGRGPYEQYF. CDR3 nucleotide sequence: TGCGCCAGCAGCTTTGGCAGGGGCCCCTACGAGCAGTACTTC.

The rearrangement uses TRBV5-6 and TRBJ1-4; TRBD1 might be the D (5 bases). The CDR3 totals 14 residues. Trimming shortened V by 3 bases and J by 8 bases, and 14 bases separated the two germline ends. CDR1 is SGHDT and CDR2 is YYEEEE in the germline V gene. The CDR3 DNA follows: TGTGCCAGCAGCTGGGACGGGAGGGGAGAAAAACTGTTTTTT. The encoded protein is CASSWDGRGEKLFF.

V usage is TRBV10-3 and J usage is TRBJ2-1, with 8 positions matching TRBD2. The CDR3 covers 15 residues. Losses at the gene ends were 3 bases for V and 5 bases for J; bases not matched to a gene: 6. Per germline, CDR1 ENHRY and CDR2 SYGVKD. The CDR3 nucleotides read TGTGCCATCAGTGAATTGAGCGGGGGAAACAATGAGCAGTTCTTC. This encodes CAISELSGGNNEQFF.

This clone has just one count. The chain recombines TRBV5-5 with TRBJ1-4; D is unresolved. Trimming cost V 0 bases and J 8 bases, with 14 bases left between them. In germline, CDR1 is SGHKS, CDR2 YYEKEE (reference sequence). The CDR3 consists of 15 residues. CDR3 DNA sequence: TGTGCCAGCAGCTTGGATGGACCACTAGGCGAAAAACTGTTTTTT. Its translation: CASSLDGPLGEKLFF. Using reference TRBV5-5 and TRBJ1-4 for the parts outside the CDR3, the full variable domain is DAGVTQSPTHLIKTRGQQVTLRCSPISGHKSVSWYQQVLGQGPQFIFQYYEKEERGRGNFPDRFSARQFPNYSSELNVNALLLGDSALYLCASSLDGPLGEKLFFGSGTQLSVL.

CDR3 bases: TGTGCCAGCAGCTTGGGGGGACTAGCGGGGCCGAGCGGTACGCAGTATTTT. Its protein is CASSLGGLAGPSGTQYF. The chain uses TRBV5-8 and TRBJ2-3; 13 bases fit TRBD2. The CDR3 sequence is 17 residues long. Germline CDR1 and CDR2: SGHTS and YDEGEE. V was clipped by 0 bases and J by 8 bases; unmatched bases: 9.

This clone was seen a single time. For the CDR3, the DNA is TGTGCCAGCAAAATATTCCGGGACAGTTCCTACGAGCAGTACTTC. Encoded protein: CASKIFRDSSYEQYF. This chain connects TRBV2 to TRBJ2-7; TRBD1 agrees at 7 bases. Germline V gene sequence: CDR1 SNHLY, CDR2 FYNNEI. CDR3 length: 15 amino acids. V trimming: 7 bases; J trimming: 1 base; junction bases outside the gene matches: 10.

The chain uses TRBV2 and TRBJ1-5; perhaps TRBD1 as D (5 bases). CDR1 SNHLY and CDR2 FYNNEI come from the germline V gene. V dropped 8 bases and J dropped 8 bases, with 19 bases sitting between them. The CDR3 totals 14 residues. The CDR3 DNA sequence: TGTGCCAGCCTGGGGGGAAATCGGATGGAGCCCCAGCATTTT. Its protein product is CASLGGNRMEPQHF. Drawing the rest from reference TRBV2 and TRBJ1-5, the complete variable domain is EPEVTQTPSHQVTQMGQEVILRCVPISNHLYFYWYRQILGQKVEFLVSFYNNEISEKSEIFDDQFSVERPDGSNFTLKIRSTKLEDSAMYFCASLGGNRMEPQHFGDGTRLSIL.

V gene TRBV28 combines with J gene TRBJ2-5; 9 bases are shared with TRBD2. Germline V gene lookup returns CDR1 MDHEN and CDR2 SYDVKM. J lost 2 bases, V lost 1 base, and 8 bases had no gene match. The CDR3 length is 17 residues. The CDR3 is CASSLFGRGGRQETQYF. The CDR3 DNA sequence: TGTGCCAGCAGTTTATTCGGGCGGGGGGGCCGGCAAGAGACCCAGTACTTC.

CDR3 in DNA: TGCGCCAGCAGCTTGGGGGGGCGTTACAATGAGCAGTTCTTC. It codes for CASSLGGRYNEQFF. The genes are TRBV5-1 and TRBJ2-1; weak D call: TRBD1 (6 bases). V lost 0 bases and J lost 4, with 8 bases in between. CDR3 length: 14 residues. Germline lookup yields CDR1 SGHRS and CDR2 YFSETQ.

The chain combines TRBV3-1 (or the pseudogene TRBV3-2) with TRBJ1-6; 9 nucleotides align to TRBD1. Germline V gene lookup returns CDR1 LGHDT and CDR2 YNNKEL (reference sequence). The CDR3 is 16 amino acids. Unmatched junction bases numbered 11, after V lost 5 bases and J lost 9 bases. The CDR3 protein is CASSSRRGQGSSPLHF. CDR3 coding DNA: TGTGCCAGCAGCTCAAGGAGGGGACAGGGCAGTTCACCCCTCCACTTT.

The chain recombines TRBV21-1 with TRBJ1-2. TRBV21-1 represents a pseudogene. The CDR3 is made up of 12 amino acids. CDR3 bases: TGTGCCAGCCCGAGGGAGGTTTATGGCTACACCTTC. This codes for CASPREVYGYTF.

This clone was detected a few times. This chain links TRBV7-2 with TRBJ1-5, with a tentative D call TRBD1 (6 bases). V was clipped by 5 bases and J by 4 bases, with 12 bases between them. Per the germline V gene, CDR1 is SGHTA and CDR2 is FQGNSA. The CDR3 totals 14 residues. DNA of the CDR3: TGTGCCAGCAGCCAGGACAGAAGAAATCAGCCCCAGCATTTT. Translation gives CASSQDRRNQPQHF.

This chain joins TRBV6-6 and TRBJ2-2; 7 bases agree with TRBD1. Unmatched junction bases numbered 4, after V lost 8 bases and J lost 1 base. CDR1 MNHNY and CDR2 SVGAGI come from the germline V gene (reference sequence). CDR3 size: 14 residues. In DNA, the CDR3 is TGTGCCAGCCCCGCAGGGGGGAACACCGGGGAGCTGTTTTTT. Translated: CASPAGGNTGELFF.

The rearrangement links TRBV18 to TRBJ1-5; D is perhaps TRBD1 (5 bases). There are 15 residues in the CDR3. Looked up from germline, CDR1 is KGHSH and CDR2 is LQKENI. V gave up 4 bases and J gave up 2 bases, with 12 bases separating them. This chain's CDR3 is CASSLQGMGNQPQHF. CDR3 bases: TGTGCCAGCTCACTGCAGGGTATGGGCAATCAGCCCCAGCATTTT.

This clone was observed a few times. Written as DNA, the CDR3 is TGTGCCTGGAGTGTAAAGAGCTCTGGAAACACCATATATTTT. Amino acids: CAWSVKSSGNTIYF. V is TRBV30 and J is TRBJ1-3; no clear D gene. This CDR3 spans 14 amino acids. Germline V CDR1 and CDR2: GTSNPN, SVGIG (reference sequence). The V end lost 0 bases, the J end lost 0 bases, and 6 bases lay between the germline ends. Variable domain in full (rest from reference TRBV30 and TRBJ1-3): SQTIHQWPATLVQPVGSPLSLECTVEGTSNPNLYWYRQAAGRGLQLLFYSVGIGQISSEVPQNLSASRPQDRQFILSSKKLLLSDSGFYLCAWSVKSSGNTIYFGEGSWLTVV.

The J gene is TRBJ1-5, the V gene TRBV23-1, with 7 bases that match TRBD1. TRBV23-1 is sorted into the ORF group, with uncertain function. This CDR3 comprises 20 residues. The J segment lost 2 bases and the V segment lost 3 bases, leaving 19 bases of the junction unmatched. CDR3 loop: CASSQDGPTGERGGNQPQHF. The CDR3 DNA reads TGCGCCAGCAGTCAGGATGGCCCAACAGGGGAGAGAGGGGGCAATCAGCCCCAGCATTTT.

The V gene is TRBV4-1, the J gene TRBJ2-4; 15 bases line up with TRBD2. Losses at the gene ends were 4 bases for V and 6 bases for J; bases not matched to a gene: 7. Germline V lookup: CDR1 MGHRA, CDR2 YSYEKL. The CDR3 extends over 17 amino acids. This CDR3 reads CASSPGLAGGYTNIQYF. CDR3 coding DNA: TGCGCCAGCAGCCCTGGACTAGCGGGGGGGTACACAAACATTCAGTACTTC.

The chain is built from TRBV6-6 and TRBJ1-4; D gene unclear. V was cut by 11 bases and J by 2 bases, with 18 bases left in between. CDR1 and CDR2 (germline): MNHNY, SVGAGI (reference sequence). The CDR3 runs to 15 residues. The chain's CDR3 is CAVQRVQSTNEKLFF. CDR3 sequence (DNA): TGTGCCGTGCAAAGAGTCCAATCCACTAATGAAAAACTGTTTTTT.

The chain links TRBV2 to TRBJ1-4, with D possibly matching TRBD1 (5 bases). Looked up from germline, CDR1 is SNHLY and CDR2 is FYNNEI. There are 15 residues in the CDR3. Deletions cut 4 bases from V and 3 bases from J, with 12 bases between. The CDR3, as DNA: TGTGCCAGCAGTGTAATAGGGGTGGCTAATGAAAAACTGTTTTTT. It is translated as CASSVIGVANEKLFF.